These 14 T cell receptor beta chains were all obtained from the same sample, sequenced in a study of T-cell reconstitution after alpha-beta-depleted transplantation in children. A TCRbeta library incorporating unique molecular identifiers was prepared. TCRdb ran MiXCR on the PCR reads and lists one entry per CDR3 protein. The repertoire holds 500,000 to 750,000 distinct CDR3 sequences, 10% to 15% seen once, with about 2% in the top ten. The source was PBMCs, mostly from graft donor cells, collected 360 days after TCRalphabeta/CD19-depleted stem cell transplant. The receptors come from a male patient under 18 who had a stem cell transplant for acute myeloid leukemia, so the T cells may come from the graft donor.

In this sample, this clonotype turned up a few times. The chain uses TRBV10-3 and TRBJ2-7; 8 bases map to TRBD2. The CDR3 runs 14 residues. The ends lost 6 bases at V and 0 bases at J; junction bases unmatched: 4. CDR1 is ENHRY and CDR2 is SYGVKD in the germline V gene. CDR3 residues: CAISAGTSSYEQYF. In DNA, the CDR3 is TGTGCCATCAGCGCCGGGACTAGCTCCTACGAGCAGTACTTC.

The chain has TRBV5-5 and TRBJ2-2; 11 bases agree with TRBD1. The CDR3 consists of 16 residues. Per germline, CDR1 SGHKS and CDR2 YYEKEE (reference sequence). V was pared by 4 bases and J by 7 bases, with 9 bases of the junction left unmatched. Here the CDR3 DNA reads TGTGCCAGCAGCCCGTCCGGGACAGGGGGGGTCGGGGAGCTGTTTTTT. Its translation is CASSPSGTGGVGELFF.

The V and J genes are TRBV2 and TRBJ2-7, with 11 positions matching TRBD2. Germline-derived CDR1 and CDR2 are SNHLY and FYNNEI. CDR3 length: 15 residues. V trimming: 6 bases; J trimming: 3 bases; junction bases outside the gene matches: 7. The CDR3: CASSVRTSGLYEQYF. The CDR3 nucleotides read TGTGCCAGCAGCGTGCGGACTAGCGGGCTCTACGAGCAGTACTTC.

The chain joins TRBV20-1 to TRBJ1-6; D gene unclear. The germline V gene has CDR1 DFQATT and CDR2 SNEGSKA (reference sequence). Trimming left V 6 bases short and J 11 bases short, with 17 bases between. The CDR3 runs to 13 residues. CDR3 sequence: CSANARMMAPLHF. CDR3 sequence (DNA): TGCAGTGCCAATGCACGAATGATGGCACCCCTCCACTTT.

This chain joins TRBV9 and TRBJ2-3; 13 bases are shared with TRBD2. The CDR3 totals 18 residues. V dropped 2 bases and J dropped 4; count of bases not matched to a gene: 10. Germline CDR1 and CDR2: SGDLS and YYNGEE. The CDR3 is CASSVKDGLAGAADTQYF. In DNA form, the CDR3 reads TGTGCCAGCAGCGTGAAAGACGGACTAGCGGGAGCGGCAGATACGCAGTATTTT.

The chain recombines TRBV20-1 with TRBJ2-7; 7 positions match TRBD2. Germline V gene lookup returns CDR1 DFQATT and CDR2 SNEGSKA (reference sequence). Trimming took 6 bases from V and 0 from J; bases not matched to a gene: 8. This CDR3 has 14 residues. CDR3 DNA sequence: TGCAGTGCGGCGAGCGGGATCGGCTCCTACGAGCAGTACTTC. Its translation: CSAASGIGSYEQYF.

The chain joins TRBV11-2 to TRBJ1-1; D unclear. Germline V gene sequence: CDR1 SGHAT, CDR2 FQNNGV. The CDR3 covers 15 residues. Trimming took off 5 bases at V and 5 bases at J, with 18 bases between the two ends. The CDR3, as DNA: TGTGCCAGCAGCCCAGTGGTCAGGTGGAGTACTGAAGCTTTCTTT. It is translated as CASSPVVRWSTEAFF.

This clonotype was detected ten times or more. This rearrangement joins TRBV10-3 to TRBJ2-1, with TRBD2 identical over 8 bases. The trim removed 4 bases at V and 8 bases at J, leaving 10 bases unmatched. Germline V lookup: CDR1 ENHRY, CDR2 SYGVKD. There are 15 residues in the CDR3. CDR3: CAISARGLAGDEQFF. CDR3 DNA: TGTGCCATCAGTGCGCGAGGGCTAGCGGGCGATGAGCAGTTCTTC.

For the CDR3, the DNA is TGTGCCAGCAGCCCCAAAGGTGGGGCGAACACTGAAGCTTTCTTT. Translated: CASSPKGGANTEAFF. The chain is built from TRBV7-6 and TRBJ1-1; D might be TRBD1 (5 bases). This CDR3 region has 15 residues. The germline V and J ends were trimmed by 5 bases and 1 base, with 14 bases remaining between them. Germline V gives CDR1 SGHVS, CDR2 FNYEAQ.

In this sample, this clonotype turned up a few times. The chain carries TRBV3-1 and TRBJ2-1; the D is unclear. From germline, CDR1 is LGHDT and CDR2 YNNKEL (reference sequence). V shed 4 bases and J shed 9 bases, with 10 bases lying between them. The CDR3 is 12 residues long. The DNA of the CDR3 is TGTGCCAGCAGCCTAGACCGCGCTGAGCAGTTCTTC. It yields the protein CASSLDRAEQFF.

The DNA for the CDR3 is TGCGCCAGCAGCCGATTTCCTAGAGGGGAGGGAACCCAGTACTTC. Translation gives CASSRFPRGEGTQYF. The chain employs TRBV5-1 and TRBJ2-5; 7 bases line up with TRBD2. Trimming removed 4 bases from V and 8 bases from J; junction bases left unmatched: 14. The CDR3 sequence is 15 residues long. Germline V CDR1 and CDR2: SGHRS, YFSETQ.

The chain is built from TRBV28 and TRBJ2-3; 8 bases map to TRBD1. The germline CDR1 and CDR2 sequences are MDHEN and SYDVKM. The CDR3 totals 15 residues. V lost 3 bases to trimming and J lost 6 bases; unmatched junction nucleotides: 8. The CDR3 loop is CASSFSDRVRDTQYF. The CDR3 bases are TGTGCCAGCAGTTTTTCGGACAGGGTAAGGGATACGCAGTATTTT.

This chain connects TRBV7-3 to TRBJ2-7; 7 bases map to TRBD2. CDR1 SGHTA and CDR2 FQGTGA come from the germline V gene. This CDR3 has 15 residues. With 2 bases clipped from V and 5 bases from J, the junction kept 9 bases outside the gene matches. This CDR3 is CASSLLGGSFDEQYF. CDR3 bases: TGTGCCAGCAGCTTACTCGGGGGGTCCTTCGACGAGCAGTACTTC.

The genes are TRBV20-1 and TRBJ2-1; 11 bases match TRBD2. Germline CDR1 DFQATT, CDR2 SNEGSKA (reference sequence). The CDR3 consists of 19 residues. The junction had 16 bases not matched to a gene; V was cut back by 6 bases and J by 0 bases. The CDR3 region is CSAPALGLAESGSYNEQFF. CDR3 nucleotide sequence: TGCAGTGCCCCAGCCCTGGGACTAGCGGAGTCTGGCTCCTACAATGAGCAGTTCTTC.